The 23 T cell receptor beta chains presented below share a single source sample, sequenced in a study of human T cells and chemical hapten exposure. Sample time point: patch test 1, 2 weeks after DPC sensitization. Treatment specified: therapeutic diphenylcyclopropenone sensitization with weekly scalp DPC. MiXCR was run by TCRdb on the RACE reads, yielding one entry per CDR3 protein. The sample gives some 170,000 distinct CDR3 sequences, approximately 20% of which show up once; about 7% is in the top ten. The specimen was whole blood, collected in connection with sensitization to the hapten diphenylcyclopropenone (DPC). The source is a woman aged 50 to 65 with alopecia areata. Some clones in this sample may be carry-over from other donors' samples.

This clonotype was picked up a small number of times. J is TRBJ2-5 and V is TRBV5-1; D is perhaps TRBD1 or TRBD2 (5 bases each). Germline V gene sequence: CDR1 SGHRS, CDR2 YFSETQ. Trimming left V 9 bases short and J 5 bases short, with 20 bases between. This CDR3 region has 14 residues. DNA of the CDR3: TGCGCCAATGTCGGCGAGGGGCGCGGGGAGACCCAGTACTTC. It translates to CANVGEGRGETQYF.

This clonotype appeared a few times. The chain joins TRBV15 to TRBJ2-3; TRBD1 might be the D (6 bases). Germline values: CDR1 LNHNV, CDR2 YYDKDF (reference sequence). V lost 1 base and J 4 bases, leaving 18 bases between the germline ends. There are 17 residues in the CDR3. The CDR3 is CATSRGRAGVVADTQYF. Written as DNA, the CDR3 is TGTGCCACCAGCAGAGGCCGGGCAGGGGTCGTTGCAGATACGCAGTATTTT.

The genes are TRBV5-1 and TRBJ1-4; 10 bases are a match to TRBD1. The J segment lost 10 bases and the V segment lost 3 bases, leaving 3 bases of the junction unmatched. This CDR3 contains 13 residues. CDR1 and CDR2 from the germline V gene are SGHRS and YFSETQ. CDR3 in DNA: TGCGCCAGCAGCTCAGGGGACAGGGGAAAACTGTTTTTT. Translating it yields CASSSGDRGKLFF.

This chain joins TRBV2 and TRBJ1-3; no clear D gene. Trimming took off 8 bases at V and 0 bases at J, with 11 bases between the two ends. CDR1 SNHLY and CDR2 FYNNEI come from the germline V gene. The CDR3 has 14 residues. The CDR3 DNA reads as TGTGCCAGCCTAGGGCCATACTCTGGAAACACCATATATTTT. Translation: CASLGPYSGNTIYF.

The chain couples TRBV5-1 to TRBJ2-1; 9 nucleotides line up with TRBD1. The CDR3 is 15 residues long. The V gene end was trimmed by 2 bases and the J gene end by 4 bases; junction bases not matched to a gene: 4. The germline CDR1 and CDR2 sequences are SGHRS and YFSETQ. CDR3 region: CASSLGGTGYNEQFF. The CDR3 region has the DNA TGCGCCAGCAGCTTAGGCGGGACAGGGTACAATGAGCAGTTCTTC. Complete variable domain (other parts from reference TRBV5-1 and TRBJ2-1): KAGVTQTPRYLIKTRGQQVTLSCSPISGHRSVSWYQQTPGQGLQFLFEYFSETQRNKGNFPGRFSGRQFSNSRSEMNVSTLELGDSALYLCASSLGGTGYNEQFFGPGTRLTVL.

This clonotype was picked up a small number of times. The chain recombines TRBV5-1 with TRBJ1-2, with D possibly TRBD1 on 5 matching bases. V lost 0 bases and J 6 bases, leaving 6 bases between the germline ends. This CDR3 contains 12 residues. Per the germline V gene, CDR1 is SGHRS and CDR2 is YFSETQ. CDR3 in amino acids: CASSLGGDGYTF. In DNA form, the CDR3 reads TGCGCCAGCAGCTTGGGGGGCGATGGCTACACCTTC.

This clonotype was found a few times. The gene calls are TRBV20-1 and TRBJ1-4; no clear D gene. Trimming removed 0 bases from V and 8 bases from J, with 13 bases in between. This CDR3 has 14 residues. In germline, CDR1 is DFQATT, CDR2 SNEGSKA (reference sequence). CDR3 loop: CSARDRREWEKLFF. CDR3 in DNA: TGCAGTGCTAGAGATCGACGGGAGTGGGAAAAACTGTTTTTT.

V usage is TRBV6-1 and J usage is TRBJ2-1, with TRBD2 identical over 13 bases. CDR1 and CDR2 from the germline V gene are MNHNS and SASEGT. J gave up 6 bases and V 5 bases, and 4 bases lay outside the gene matches. The CDR3 spans 15 residues. The CDR3 is CASSPLAGGGNEQFF. CDR3 nucleotides: TGTGCCAGCAGTCCACTAGCGGGAGGGGGCAATGAGCAGTTCTTC.

The chain joins TRBV3-1 to TRBJ1-4; D is unresolved. Trimming stripped 4 bases from V and 8 bases from J, with 11 bases between. The V gene's germline CDR1 is LGHDT and CDR2 YNNKEL (reference sequence). This CDR3 has 13 amino acids. CDR3 sequence: CASSLDATEKLFF. In DNA, the CDR3 is TGTGCCAGCAGCCTTGATGCTACAGAAAAACTGTTTTTT.

This clonotype has just one count. This chain links TRBV7-8 with TRBJ2-7; D is undetermined. Germline values: CDR1 SGHVS, CDR2 FQNEAQ. V was trimmed by 4 bases and J by 9 bases, leaving 13 bases between them. This CDR3 is 12 amino acids long. The CDR3 DNA reads as TGTGCCAGCAGCTCGCCGTCCATCGGGCAGTACTTC. Its translation: CASSSPSIGQYF.

Points on this clonotype: The conserved phenylalanine or tryptophan normally closing the CDR3 is absent here, so this likely arose from a read error. The V call is TRBV7-2, the J call TRBJ1-5; 9 bases are shared with TRBD1. The trim removed 2 bases at V and 7 bases at J, leaving 9 bases unmatched. Germline V CDR1 and CDR2: SGHTA, FQGNSA. The CDR3 is 16 residues long. CDR3 sequence reads: CASSLRGTGKSQPQHS. The DNA of the CDR3 is TGTGCCAGCAGCTTACGAGGGACAGGGAAGAGCCAGCCCCAGCATTCT.

The chain has TRBV6-2 or TRBV6-3 and TRBJ2-1, with a tentative D call TRBD2 (5 bases). Germline lookup yields CDR1 MNHEY and CDR2 SVGEGT. Trimming pared 6 bases from V and 6 bases from J, leaving 15 bases between. The CDR3 is 14 residues long. The CDR3 coding sequence is TGTGCCAGCAGCCACGGAGGAGGACGCAATGAGCAGTTCTTC. Translated, it gives CASSHGGGRNEQFF.

The rearrangement links TRBV20-1 to TRBJ2-1; D unresolved. Germline V lookup: CDR1 DFQATT, CDR2 SNEGSKA (reference sequence). Trimming pared 1 base from V and 5 bases from J, leaving 12 bases between. This CDR3 comprises 14 residues. The CDR3 DNA is TGCAGTGCTAGAGGCGGTTTTGGGCACAATGAGCAGTTCTTC. Residues: CSARGGFGHNEQFF.

This clonotype was counted a few times. The chain has TRBV10-2 and TRBJ2-3, with 10 bases that match TRBD2. Germline-derived CDR1 and CDR2 are WSHSY and SAAADI. The CDR3 is 16 amino acids. V trimming: 8 bases; J trimming: 1 base; junction bases outside the gene matches: 9. CDR3 nucleotides: TGCGCCAGCCATCCTAGCGGGAGCAGGCGCACAGATACGCAGTATTTT. Residues: CASHPSGSRRTDTQYF.

V and J are TRBV20-1 and TRBJ2-1; TRBD2 aligns across 10 bases. This CDR3 region has 13 residues. Trimming removed 3 bases from V and 7 bases from J; junction bases left unmatched: 3. CDR1 is DFQATT, CDR2 SNEGSKA, per germline (reference sequence). Written as DNA, the CDR3 is TGCAGTGCTAGGGCTAGCGGGAGAAATGAGCAGTTCTTC. It is translated as CSARASGRNEQFF.

This clonotype was observed a handful of times. The chain carries TRBV5-1 and TRBJ2-3; 7 bases align to TRBD1. Germline V lookup: CDR1 SGHRS, CDR2 YFSETQ. This CDR3 region has 15 residues. The V gene end was trimmed by 4 bases and the J gene end by 3 bases; junction bases not matched to a gene: 8. In DNA form, the CDR3 reads TGCGCCAGCAGCCCCGGGACAGTTGAAACAGATACGCAGTATTTT. This codes for CASSPGTVETDTQYF.

V gene TRBV5-1 combines with J gene TRBJ2-7; 7 positions agree with TRBD1. The CDR3 is made up of 14 amino acids. The J segment lost 3 bases and the V segment lost 2 bases, leaving 5 bases of the junction unmatched. The germline gives CDR1 SGHRS, CDR2 YFSETQ. The CDR3: CASSFRTGNYEQYF. CDR3 DNA: TGCGCCAGCAGCTTTAGGACAGGAAACTACGAGCAGTACTTC.

The chain uses TRBV18 and TRBJ2-3; D is possibly TRBD2 (6 bases). V lost 3 bases to trimming and J lost 5 bases, with 15 bases between them. The CDR3 covers 15 residues. Germline CDR1 KGHSH, CDR2 LQKENI. The CDR3 reads CASSPDYGSQDTQYF. DNA for the CDR3: TGTGCCAGCTCACCTGACTACGGGAGTCAAGATACGCAGTATTTT.

J is TRBJ2-1 and V is TRBV18; 8 bases fit TRBD2. There are 16 residues in the CDR3. Germline V lookup: CDR1 KGHSH, CDR2 LQKENI. V lost 3 bases to trimming and J lost 5 bases; unmatched junction nucleotides: 9. The CDR3, as DNA: TGTGCCAGCTCACCCGTTACGGCGGGGGGAAACAATGAGCAGTTCTTC. Its translation: CASSPVTAGGNNEQFF.

This clonotype was counted at least ten times. V is TRBV18 and J is TRBJ1-5, with D possibly TRBD1 on 6 matching bases. The CDR3 spans 18 residues. The ends were cut back, 3 bases at V and 2 bases at J, with 20 bases in the middle. CDR1 KGHSH and CDR2 LQKENI come from the germline V gene. In DNA, the CDR3 is TGTGCCAGCTCACCCGCCCCCGTGGGGGGCCGAGGCAATCAGCCCCAGCATTTT. Amino acids: CASSPAPVGGRGNQPQHF.

This chain connects TRBV20-1 to TRBJ2-5; 13 positions match TRBD2. The V gene's germline CDR1 is DFQATT and CDR2 SNEGSKA (reference sequence). V lost 8 bases and J lost 5; bases outside the gene matches: 2. This CDR3 comprises 12 residues. Here the CDR3 DNA reads TGCAGTCTGACTAGCGGGAGGGAGACCCAGTACTTC. Translating gives CSLTSGRETQYF.

This clonotype was observed a handful of times. This rearrangement joins TRBV10-2 to TRBJ2-1; tentatively, D is TRBD2 (5 bases). Germline loops: CDR1 WSHSY, CDR2 SAAADI. Trimming left V 2 bases short and J 9 bases short, with 14 bases between. This CDR3 has 14 residues. The CDR3 nucleotides are TGCGCCAGCAGTGAGGTACCGCCGGCGGGTGAGCAGTTCTTC. Its translation: CASSEVPPAGEQFF.

CDR3 nucleotide sequence: TGCAGCGGGTACGATATTACCGGGACAGGGGGAGACTCAAGCTATGGCTACACCTTC. It specifies CSGYDITGTGGDSSYGYTF. The J gene is TRBJ1-2, the V gene TRBV29-1; the match to TRBD1 covers 11 bases. In germline, CDR1 is SQVTM, CDR2 ANQGSEA. The CDR3 has 19 amino acids. The ends lost 7 bases at V and 4 bases at J; junction bases unmatched: 23.